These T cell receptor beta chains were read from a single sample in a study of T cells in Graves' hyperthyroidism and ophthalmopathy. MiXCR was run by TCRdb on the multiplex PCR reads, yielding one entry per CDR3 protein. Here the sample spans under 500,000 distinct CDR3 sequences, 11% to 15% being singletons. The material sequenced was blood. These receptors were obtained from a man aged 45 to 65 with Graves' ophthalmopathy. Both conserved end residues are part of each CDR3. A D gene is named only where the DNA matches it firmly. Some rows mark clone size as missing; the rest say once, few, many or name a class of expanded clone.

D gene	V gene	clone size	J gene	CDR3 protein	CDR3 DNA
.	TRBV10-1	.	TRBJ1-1	CASSGRDGTEAFF	TGCGCTAGCAGTGGACGGGATGGCACTGAAGCTTTCTTT
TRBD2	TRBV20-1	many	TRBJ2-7	CSARDLAGVGNEQYF	TGCAGTGCTAGAGACCTAGCGGGAGTAGGCAACGAGCAGTACTTC
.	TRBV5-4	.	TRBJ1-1	CASAGVPNTEAFF	TGTGCCAGCGCCGGGGTTCCGAACACTGAAGCTTTCTTT
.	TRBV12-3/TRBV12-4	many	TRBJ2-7	CASSFLGIHEQYF	TGTGCCAGCAGTTTCCTTGGCATCCACGAGCAGTACTTC
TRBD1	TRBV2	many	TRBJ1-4	CASSKGQANEKLFF	TGTGCCAGCAGCAAAGGACAGGCTAATGAAAAACTGTTTTTT
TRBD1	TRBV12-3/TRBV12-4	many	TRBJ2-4	CASSPTGVVKNIQYF	TGTGCCAGCAGCCCCACAGGGGTCGTTAAAAACATTCAGTACTTC
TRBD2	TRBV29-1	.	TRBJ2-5	CSVEISGRTQETQYF	TGCAGCGTTGAAATTAGCGGGAGGACACAAGAGACCCAGTACTTC
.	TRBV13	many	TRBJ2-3	CASSLDRGGADTQYF	TGTGCCAGCAGCTTAGACAGGGGAGGTGCAGATACGCAGTATTTT
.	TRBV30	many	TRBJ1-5	CAWSELTPQPQHF	TGTGCCTGGAGTGAGCTCACCCCGCAGCCCCAGCATTTT
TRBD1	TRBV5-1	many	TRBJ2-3	CASSFSGTATSTDTQYF	TGCGCCAGCAGCTTTTCCGGGACAGCTACTAGCACAGATACGCAGTATTTT
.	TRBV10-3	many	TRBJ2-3	CAISQNGDTQYF	TGTGCCATCAGTCAAAATGGAGATACGCAGTATTTT
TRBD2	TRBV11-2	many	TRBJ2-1	CASSLVVTSGGTYNEQFF	TGTGCCAGCAGCTTAGTTGTTACTAGCGGGGGAACCTACAATGAGCAGTTCTTC
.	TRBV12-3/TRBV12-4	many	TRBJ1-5	CASSPATNQPQHF	TGTGCCAGCAGTCCCGCCACCAATCAGCCCCAGCATTTT
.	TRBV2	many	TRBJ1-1	CASSEALAGTEAFF	TGTGCCAGCAGTGAAGCGCTTGCGGGGACTGAAGCTTTCTTT
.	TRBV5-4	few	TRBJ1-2	CASSWPPGRGESGYTF	TGTGCCAGCAGCTGGCCCCCGGGGCGGGGAGAGAGCGGCTACACCTTC
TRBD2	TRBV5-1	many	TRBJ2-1	CASSPGTSGLQEQFF	TGCGCCAGCAGCCCAGGGACTAGCGGATTACAGGAGCAGTTCTTC
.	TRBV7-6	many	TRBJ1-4	CASSLDNTGFQLFF	TGTGCCAGCAGCTTAGACAATACAGGTTTTCAACTGTTTTTT
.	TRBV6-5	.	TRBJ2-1	CAGSYSGRSRNEQFF	TGTGCCGGCAGTTACTCGGGTCGGAGTCGTAATGAGCAGTTCTTC